Presented here are 12 T cell receptor beta chains from one specimen sequenced in a study of CD8 T cells in ankylosing spondylitis. A single record per CDR3 protein comes from TCRdb applying MiXCR to the 5' RACE reads. The sample yields roughly 97,000 distinct CDR3 sequences, roughly 8% seen once. Sequencing input: blood, either unsorted or a sorted T cell fraction (not recorded which). The receptors here all came from a male donor with ankylosing spondylitis or in good health (not recorded which).

On this clonotype: A read error may be the cause here, since a much bigger clone is one base away. V gene TRBV10-1 combines with J gene TRBJ1-2; tentatively, D is TRBD1 (6 bases). The ends were cut back, 4 bases at V and 4 bases at J, with 10 bases in the middle. Germline V gene sequence: CDR1 WNHNN, CDR2 SYGVQD (reference sequence). This CDR3 is built from 13 residues. The CDR3 coding sequence is TGCGCCAGCAGTGGAGCACAGGGCTATGGCTACACCTTC. Protein product: CASSGAQGYGYTF.

This clonotype was counted ten times or more. This rearrangement joins TRBV5-6 to TRBJ2-5, with 8 bases aligning to TRBD2. With 0 bases clipped from V and 1 base from J, the junction kept 5 bases outside the gene matches. The CDR3 length is 16 residues. CDR1 is SGHDT, CDR2 YYEEEE, per germline. This CDR3 is CASSLGSGGPQETQYF. In nucleotides, the CDR3 is TGTGCCAGCAGCTTGGGATCGGGAGGGCCCCAAGAGACCCAGTACTTC.

There are many counts of this clonotype. The rearrangement links TRBV21-1 to TRBJ2-1; TRBD2, as called in the table, went unchecked against the DNA. TRBV21-1 is termed a pseudogene. The CDR3 consists of 18 residues. CDR3 sequence: CASSNIWWGLKVYNEQFF. For the CDR3, the DNA is TGTGCCAGCAGCAATATATGGTGGGGACTAAAAGTTTACAATGAGCAGTTCTTC.

This clonotype was picked up many times. This chain uses TRBV5-1 with TRBJ2-7; D is unclear. Trimming stripped 4 bases from V and 2 bases from J, with 4 bases between. The CDR3 loop spans 11 amino acids. Germline values: CDR1 SGHRS, CDR2 YFSETQ. This chain's CDR3 is CASSQAYEQYF. As DNA, the CDR3 is TGCGCCAGCAGCCAGGCCTACGAGCAGTACTTC.

This clonotype has at least ten counts. The chain couples TRBV7-6 to TRBJ2-2; 9 bases agree with TRBD2. From germline, CDR1 is SGHVS and CDR2 FNYEAQ. The CDR3 is 17 residues long. Unmatched junction bases numbered 5, after V lost 2 bases and J lost 1 base. For the CDR3, the DNA is TGTGCCAGCAGCTTATTTAGGACTAGCGTGAACACCGGGGAGCTGTTTTTT. It encodes CASSLFRTSVNTGELFF.

This clonotype has ten or more counts. The CDR3 region is CASGRLASTDTQYF. The DNA of the CDR3 is TGTGCCAGCGGCCGACTAGCGAGCACAGATACGCAGTATTTT. The V call is TRBV2, the J call TRBJ2-3; 8 nucleotides align to TRBD2. Germline V gene sequence: CDR1 SNHLY, CDR2 FYNNEI. V lost 8 bases, J lost 0 bases, and 4 bases stayed unmatched. The CDR3 spans 14 residues.

This clonotype was detected a few times. V gene TRBV6-2 or TRBV6-3 combines with J gene TRBJ1-1; 7 nucleotides line up with TRBD1. Per the germline V gene, CDR1 is MNHEY and CDR2 is SVGEGT. The CDR3 sequence is 15 residues long. J gave up 4 bases and V 0 bases, and 5 bases lay outside the gene matches. In nucleotides, the CDR3 is TGTGCCAGCAGTTACTCGACAGGGCGTGGCACTGAAGCTTTCTTT. Protein product: CASSYSTGRGTEAFF.

This clonotype has a count of ten or more. V is TRBV15 and J is TRBJ2-1; TRBD2 matches 13 bases. V lost 0 bases and J lost 4; bases outside the gene matches: 3. The CDR3 contains 17 residues. The germline V gene encodes CDR1 LNHNV and CDR2 YYDKDF (reference sequence). DNA of the CDR3: TGTGCCACCAGCAGAGATCTGGGACTAGCGGGATACAATGAGCAGTTCTTC. It codes for CATSRDLGLAGYNEQFF. Full variable domain (outside the CDR3, taken from reference TRBV15 and TRBJ2-1): DAMVIQNPRYQVTQFGKPVTLSCSQTLNHNVMYWYQQKSSQAPKLLFHYYDKDFNNEADTPDNFQSRRPNTSFCFLDIRSPGLGDTAMYLCATSRDLGLAGYNEQFFGPGTRLTVL.

The chain has TRBV4-1 and TRBJ1-5; D gene uncertain. CDR1 and CDR2 from the germline V gene are MGHRA and YSYEKL. This CDR3 is 13 amino acids long. V dropped 8 bases and J dropped 2 bases, with 10 bases sitting between them. This chain's CDR3 is CASGLTGNQPQHF. CDR3 nucleotide sequence: TGCGCCAGCGGGCTTACAGGCAATCAGCCCCAGCATTTT.

This clonotype was observed at least ten times. The DNA of the CDR3 is TGCAGCGTCAAACAGGGGGGTCAATACGAGCAGTACTTC. Translated, it gives CSVKQGGQYEQYF. The chain combines TRBV29-1 with TRBJ2-7; 8 positions match TRBD1. J was trimmed by 4 bases and V by 6 bases; bases with no gene match: 8. This CDR3 has 13 amino acids. Germline loops: CDR1 SQVTM, CDR2 ANQGSEA.

This clonotype was picked up a small number of times. This chain connects TRBV7-9 to TRBJ2-7; D is ambiguous. The length of the CDR3 is 15 residues. V was trimmed by 1 base and J by 2 bases, leaving 12 bases between them. Looked up from germline, CDR1 is SEHNR and CDR2 is FQNEAQ (reference sequence). This chain's CDR3 is CASSLDLGKTYEQYF. The DNA for the CDR3 is TGTGCCAGCAGCTTAGATTTAGGGAAAACCTACGAGCAGTACTTC.

This clonotype was seen many times. The rearrangement uses TRBV7-2 and TRBJ1-5, with D perhaps TRBD1 (6 bases). Germline CDR1 reads SGHTA; CDR2 reads FQGNSA. This CDR3 is 12 amino acids long. Trimming pared 5 bases from V and 8 bases from J, leaving 10 bases between. This chain's CDR3 is CASSGGLKPQHF. The CDR3 nucleotides read TGTGCCAGCAGCGGGGGGCTGAAGCCCCAGCATTTT.